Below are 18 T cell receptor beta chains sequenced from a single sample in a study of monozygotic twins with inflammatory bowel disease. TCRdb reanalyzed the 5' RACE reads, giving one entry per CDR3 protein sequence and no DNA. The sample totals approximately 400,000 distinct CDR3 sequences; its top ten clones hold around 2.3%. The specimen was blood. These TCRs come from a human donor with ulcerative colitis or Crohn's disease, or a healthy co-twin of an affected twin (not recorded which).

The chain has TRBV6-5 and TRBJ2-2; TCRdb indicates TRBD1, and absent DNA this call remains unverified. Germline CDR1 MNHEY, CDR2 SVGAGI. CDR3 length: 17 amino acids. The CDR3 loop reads CASSYGFGQAVHGELFF.

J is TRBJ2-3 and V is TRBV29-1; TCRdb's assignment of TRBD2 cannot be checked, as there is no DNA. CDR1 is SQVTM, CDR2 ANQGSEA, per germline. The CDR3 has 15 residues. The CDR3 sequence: CSGMGLAGAEDTQYF.

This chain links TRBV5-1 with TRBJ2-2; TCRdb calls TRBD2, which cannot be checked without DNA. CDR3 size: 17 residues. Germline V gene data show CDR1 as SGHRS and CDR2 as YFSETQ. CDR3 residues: CASKTPGLAAKTGELFF.

CDR3 sequence reads: CASSPGSGSGYEQYF. The chain uses TRBV5-1 and TRBJ2-7; the D call from TCRdb, TRBD2, cannot be confirmed without DNA. The CDR3 contains 15 residues. Germline CDR1 SGHRS, CDR2 YFSETQ.

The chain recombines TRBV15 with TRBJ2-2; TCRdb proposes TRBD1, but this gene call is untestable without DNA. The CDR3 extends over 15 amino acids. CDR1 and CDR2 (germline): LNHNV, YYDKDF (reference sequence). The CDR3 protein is CATSPLGDWAGELFF.

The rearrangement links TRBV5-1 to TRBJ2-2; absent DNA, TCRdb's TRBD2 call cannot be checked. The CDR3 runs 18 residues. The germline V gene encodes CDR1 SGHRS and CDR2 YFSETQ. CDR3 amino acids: CASRTMGLAGGPDGELFF.

CDR3 region: CASSLVGDSSGNTIYF. The chain combines TRBV5-1 with TRBJ1-3; TCRdb reports TRBD1, a call that lacks DNA to check it against. Germline assignment: CDR1 SGHRS and CDR2 YFSETQ. CDR3 length equals 16 residues.

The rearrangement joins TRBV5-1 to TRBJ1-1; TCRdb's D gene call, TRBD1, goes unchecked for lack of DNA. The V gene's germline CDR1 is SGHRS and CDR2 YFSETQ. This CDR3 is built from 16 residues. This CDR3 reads CASSQGDRGRDTEAFF.

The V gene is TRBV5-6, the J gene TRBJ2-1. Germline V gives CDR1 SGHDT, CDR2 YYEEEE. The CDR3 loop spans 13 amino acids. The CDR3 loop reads CASSLTHNNEQFF.

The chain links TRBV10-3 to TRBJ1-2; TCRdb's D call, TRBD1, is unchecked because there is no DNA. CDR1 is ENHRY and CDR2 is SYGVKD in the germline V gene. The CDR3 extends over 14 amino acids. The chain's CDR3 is CATLWDQGHYGYTF.

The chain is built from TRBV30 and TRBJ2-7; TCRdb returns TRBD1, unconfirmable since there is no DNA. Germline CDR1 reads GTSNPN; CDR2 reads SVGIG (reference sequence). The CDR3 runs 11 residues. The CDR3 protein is CAWRTGYEQYF.

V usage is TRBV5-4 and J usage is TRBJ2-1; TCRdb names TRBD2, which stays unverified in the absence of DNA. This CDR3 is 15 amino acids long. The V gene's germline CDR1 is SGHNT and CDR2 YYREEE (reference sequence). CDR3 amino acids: CASSFRSGGYNEQFF.

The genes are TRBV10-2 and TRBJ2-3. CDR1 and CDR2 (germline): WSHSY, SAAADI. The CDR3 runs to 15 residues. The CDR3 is CASSESRRSTDTQYF.

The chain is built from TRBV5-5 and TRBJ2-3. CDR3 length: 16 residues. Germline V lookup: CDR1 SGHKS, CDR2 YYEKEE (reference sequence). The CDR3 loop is CASSLFTGSGTDTQYF.

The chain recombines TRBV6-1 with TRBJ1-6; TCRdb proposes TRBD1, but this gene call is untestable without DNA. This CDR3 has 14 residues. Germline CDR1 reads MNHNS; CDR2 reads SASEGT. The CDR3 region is CASTVQGVNSPLHF.

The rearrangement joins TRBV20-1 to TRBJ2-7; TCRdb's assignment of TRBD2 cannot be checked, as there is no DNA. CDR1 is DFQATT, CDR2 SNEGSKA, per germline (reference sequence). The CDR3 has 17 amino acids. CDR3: CSAVLPGLVTLSYEQYF.

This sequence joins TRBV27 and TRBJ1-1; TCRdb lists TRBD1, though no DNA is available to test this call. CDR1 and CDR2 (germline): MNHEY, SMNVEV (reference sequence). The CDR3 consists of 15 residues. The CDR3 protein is CASSPDRDRYTEAFF.

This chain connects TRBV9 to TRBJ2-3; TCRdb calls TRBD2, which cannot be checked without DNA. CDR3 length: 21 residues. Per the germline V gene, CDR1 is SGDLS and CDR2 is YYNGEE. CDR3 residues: CASSPIGVAGVRAVSTDTQYF.